The sequence of this T cell receptor beta chain was determined in a study of technical replicates of blood from a handful of donors (dated by TCRdb to about 2017). This clone was detected once. Its antigen is unknown. No clone much larger than this one lies a single base away; base qualities are absent. Receptors were amplified or captured by the immunoSEQ multiplex PCR assay. Drawn from immuneACCESS, this table holds only the in-frame rearrangements with V and J called that TCRdb kept. Clones are partly lost; checked studies trace under half to an unresolved V gene and leave the rest unexplained. Within this sample are tens of thousands of clones, with almost 97% of them counted one time only. The ten biggest clones cover 0.36% of the sample. A distance of 16 bases separates the germline ends of V and J, which lose 0 bases and 7 bases respectively. Reading the germline V gene gives CDR1 LGHNA and CDR2 YNFKEQ. The CDR3 spans 16 residues, from the cysteine through the phenylalanine. Of the read, only the CDR3 DNA is kept; its 48 bases are in frame from base 1.

The chain was built from TRBV4-2 and TRBJ2-1, with the D gene too uncertain to name. This receptor was identified in a human donor in good health. What was sequenced was T cells isolated from PBMCs. The CDR3 is CASSQEVTASGNEQFF. At the DNA level, the sequence is TGTGCCAGCAGCCAAGAGGTTACGGCTAGTGGGAATGAGCAGTTCTTC.